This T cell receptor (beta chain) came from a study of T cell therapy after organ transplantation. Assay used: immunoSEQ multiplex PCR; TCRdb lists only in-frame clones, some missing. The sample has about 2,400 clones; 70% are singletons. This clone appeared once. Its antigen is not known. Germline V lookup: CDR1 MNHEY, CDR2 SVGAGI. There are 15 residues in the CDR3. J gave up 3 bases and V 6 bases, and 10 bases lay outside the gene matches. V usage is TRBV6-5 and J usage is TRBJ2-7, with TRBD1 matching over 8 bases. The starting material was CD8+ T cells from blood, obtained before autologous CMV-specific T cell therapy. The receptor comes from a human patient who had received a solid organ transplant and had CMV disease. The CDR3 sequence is CASSVRQGKGYEQYF. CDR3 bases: TGTGCCAGCAGCGTACGACAGGGGAAAGGCTACGAGCAGTACTTC.